This T cell receptor beta chain was sequenced for a study of B cell selection in AIRE deficiency (dated by TCRdb to the late 2010s). For context, the study as a whole: Researchers compared the TCRbeta repertoires of sorted blood CD4+ conventional T cells and regulatory T cells from AIRE-deficient patients with the corresponding repertoires from healthy controls. The TCR-sequenced cohort comprised about 5 AIRE-deficient APECED patients and about 5 healthy control donors. What the work shows at the level of the full study, not this receptor alone: Around 30% of Treg TCRbeta sequences shared among healthy donors appeared in patient Tconv cells, suggesting diversion of Treg-biased clones into the Tconv compartment. CDR3s were shorter in shared Treg sequences, reflecting a bias toward rearrangements that have few non-templated nucleotide insertions. Of over 3,000 shared Treg TCRbeta sequences, under 40% were shared only among healthy donors and around 9% only among patients, suggesting less efficient Treg selection without AIRE. Only TCRbeta chains were sequenced, and approximately 35% of shared healthy-donor Treg sequences were also present in healthy Tconv cells, possibly due to differing TCRalpha chains. TCRBV gene usage, CDR3 length and TCR diversity in Tconv and Treg cells from AIRE-deficient patients were found to be similar to those in cells from healthy donors.

Of note for this clone: This receptor's antigen is unknown. The record has no base qualities; no much larger clone is one base away.

V and J are truncated by 4 bases and 5 bases respectively, leaving an intervening sequence of 9 bases. The CDR3 measures 11 amino acids from cysteine to phenylalanine. The kept DNA is CDR3 alone, 33 bases in frame from the first base. Per the germline V gene (reference sequence), DFQATT is the CDR1 and SNEGSKA is the CDR2. For sorting, regulatory T cells were defined as CD4+CD25hiCD127low/negative cells. The control samples were obtained from healthy donors who were not related to the patients. Sorting of Tconv and Treg cells intended for TCRbeta sequencing was performed on a FACSAria flow cytometer. Sorted cells were collected into 5-ml round-bottom polystyrene tubes, and dry cell pellets were frozen at -80°C before sequencing. The immunoSEQ platform was used for TCRbeta chain sequencing. The authors' pipeline ran thus. When Treg repertoires were pooled, approximately 54,000 distinct TCRbeta sequences were obtained from patients and some 96,000 from healthy donors. Treg TCRbeta sequences found in two or more individuals were defined as public, and these public Treg TCRbeta sequences were then searched for in Tconv repertoires. Differences between groups were assessed using Mann-Whitney U tests with Bonferroni-Dunn correction in GraphPad Prism 7.03. Not all clones reach the TCRdb copy of this immuneACCESS table, which keeps in-frame sequences only. Checked studies attribute under half of the gap to unresolved V genes and leave the rest unexplained. The DNA gave D and trimming, while V, J and clone size come from that table. This sample comprises roughly 1,800 clones, around 84% of them detected only once. The top ten hold around 1.7% of the sample.

The material sequenced was CD4+CD25+ Tregs sorted from PBMCs. The chain couples TRBV20-1 to TRBJ2-7; no D gene is confidently identified. This sequence was found in a human donor in good health. The CDR3: CSAIPQNEQYF. The DNA sequence is TGCAGTGCTATCCCGCAGAACGAGCAGTACTTC.